This T cell receptor beta chain appears in the sequencing data of a study of blood T cell repertoires in COVID-19. Overall study: T cells, B-cell-depleted T cells, or PBMCs provided the cDNA or gDNA that served as material.

About this clone: The same CDR3 is also encoded by other DNA sequences in this sample.

Authors' analysis steps: Estimated nucleated cell counts came from reference gene primer amplification. Sequenced by immunoSEQ multiplex PCR; TCRdb stores in-frame clones only, minus some. That table is the source of V, J and clone size, and D and trimming were worked out from the DNA. Of some 340,000 clones detected, around 85% appear once; the ten largest clones hold 3.5% to 4%. Germline loops: CDR1 SGDLS, CDR2 YYNGEE. The CDR3 sequence is 12 residues long. The V gene lost 3 bases and the J gene lost 6 bases, with 9 bases spanning the gap. The V call is TRBV9, the J call TRBJ1-1; the D gene is possibly TRBD1 (6 bases). This receptor was obtained from a woman aged 18 to 35 with acute or convalescent COVID-19. Input material: peripheral blood. The CDR3 spells CASSGQGPEAFF. The CDR3 DNA is TGTGCCAGCAGCGGGCAGGGGCCTGAAGCTTTCTTT.